The rows below give T cell receptor beta chains drawn from one sample of a study of blood T cell repertoires in COVID-19. The protocol was immunoSEQ multiplex PCR, while the TCRdb copy is restricted to in-frame clones and leaves out a portion. The sample yields about 190,000 clones, roughly four fifths seen once. The sample taken for sequencing was peripheral blood. Every receptor here comes from a woman aged 40-49 years with acute or convalescent COVID-19. Each CDR3 is given without its conserved first and last residue.

>TRBV9
ASSGDLTGVVYGYT
>TRBV15
ATSREGAGTGGVNEKLF
>TRBV27
ASRSLEGARYGYT
>TRBV4-1
ASSQGFLAGGELF
>TRBV20-1
TPGVNYGYT
>TRBV7-2
ASSSDRGYGSPLH
>TRBV28
ASSFLAGTQETQY
>TRBV9
ASSVDPGQGDTNYGYT
>TRBV4-1
ASSQVGTGGVLDGYT
>TRBV12-5
ASGLVLRERVEKLF
>TRBV29-1
SAPQGGMNTEAF
>TRBV28
ASNARTGGSYNEQF
>TRBV4-1
ASSQVTRLNEKLF
>TRBV28
ASSLGGLYEQY
>TRBV7-2
ASSSGQANTGELF
>TRBV24-1
ATSDFTQQADTQY
>TRBV4-2
ASSQDLGRMNTEAF
>TRBV18
ASSPPVGDYQF
>TRBV10-3
AIRPDRNTEAF
>TRBV10-2
ASKGGGGYGYT
>TRBV9
ASSVGSGGAWNEQF
>TRBV19
ASSNRQSASNQPQH
>TRBV28
ASSVEETLAEAF
>TRBV11-2
ASSRTDSNEKLF
>TRBV27
ASSSAKETQY
>TRBV6-2/TRBV6-3
ASSTNRGLGYGYT
>TRBV27
ASSTYGGHPGETQY
>TRBV15
ATSRTRQGWDQPQH
>TRBV6-1
ASSEVRGSSYT
>TRBV5-1
ASSLQGGGETQY
>TRBV28
ASSQPTGATTNEKLF